The TCR beta chain under discussion was sequenced for a study of T cell responses to AZD1222 COVID-19 vaccine. Notes on the study in general: The study found vaccine-associated CD4 TCRs spanning spike, dominant at 160-218 and 743-854. Unmutated variant regions are reportedly targeted by nearly half of spike-specific TCRs. A rise in Spike-specific TCR breadth and depth followed two AZD1222 doses. Possibly, clonal diversity was underestimated; donors were largely white British and included more females.

Notes on this clone: Its target is unknown.

Generated by immunoSEQ multiplex PCR, the TCRdb table keeps only in-frame clones and is missing some. The table shows about 110,000 clones, with roughly 84% occurring only once. This CDR3 region has 15 residues. Trimming pared 5 bases from V and 0 bases from J, leaving 11 bases between. CDR1 and CDR2 (germline): SGHTA, FQGNSA. This sequence originates from an adult in good health. The specimen comprised peripheral blood, sampled on day 0 of AZD1222 vaccination. V usage is TRBV7-2 and J usage is TRBJ1-5; D is possibly TRBD1 (5 bases). The CDR3 spells CASSPDGHSNQPQHF. Here the CDR3 DNA reads TGTGCCAGCAGCCCCGACGGACATAGCAATCAGCCCCAGCATTTT.